The text below deals with one T cell receptor beta chain. This specimen comes from a study of cytomegalovirus exposure and HLA in healthy donors. Across the study: Earlier sequencing of approximately 200 million T cells yielded roughly 120 million unique TCR beta sequences.

Germline V CDR1 and CDR2: MNHEY, SMNVEV (reference sequence). The CDR3 extends over 13 amino acids. Deletions cut 0 bases from V and 0 bases from J, with 3 bases between. The primer mix had 60 Vbeta and 13 Jbeta primers. Profiled with immunoSEQ multiplex PCR; TCRdb holds only in-frame clones, not every one. The sample holds about 100,000 clones, around three quarters seen once. The TCR was taken from a female donor in good health and CMV-seropositive. The sequenced material came from PBMCs. The rearrangement links TRBV27 to TRBJ2-7; D unclear. CDR3 region: CASSLSGSYEQYF. CDR3 in DNA: TGTGCCAGCAGTTTATCCGGCTCCTACGAGCAGTACTTC.